The entry that follows covers one T cell receptor beta chain sequence. This entry is derived from a study of T cell changes during pregnancy in multiple sclerosis. Repertoires were generated with immunoSEQ multiplex PCR, while TCRdb's copy carries only in-frame clones and drops some. The table includes over 25,000 clones, 91% detected once. This TCR came from a female donor in good health, enrolled as a control in a pregnancy study. Sequencing used CD8+ T cells from peripheral blood mononuclear cells, obtained in the second trimester of pregnancy.

CDR3 residues: CASSLLAGADNEQFF. The CDR3, as DNA: TGTGCCAGCAGCTTACTAGCGGGGGCAGACAATGAGCAGTTCTTC. V usage is TRBV7-3 and J usage is TRBJ2-1; 10 bases fit TRBD2. The CDR3 has 15 amino acids. Looked up from germline, CDR1 is SGHTA and CDR2 is FQGTGA. J was trimmed by 5 bases and V by 2 bases; bases with no gene match: 3.